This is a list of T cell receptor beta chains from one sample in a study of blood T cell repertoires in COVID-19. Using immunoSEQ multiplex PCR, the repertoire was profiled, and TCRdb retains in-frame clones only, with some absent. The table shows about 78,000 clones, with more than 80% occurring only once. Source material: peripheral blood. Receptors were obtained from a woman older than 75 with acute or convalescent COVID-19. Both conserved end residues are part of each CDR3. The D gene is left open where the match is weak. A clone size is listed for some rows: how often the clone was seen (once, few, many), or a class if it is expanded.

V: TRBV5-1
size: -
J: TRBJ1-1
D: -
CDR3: CASSLVPVNTEAFF
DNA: TGCGCCAGCAGCTTGGTGCCGGTGAACACTGAAGCTTTCTTT

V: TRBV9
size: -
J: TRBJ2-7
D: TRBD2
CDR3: CASSVGLAGATYEQYF
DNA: TGTGCCAGCAGCGTAGGGCTAGCGGGGGCTACCTACGAGCAGTACTTC

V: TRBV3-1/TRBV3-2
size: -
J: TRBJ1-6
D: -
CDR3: CASSQSGENSPLHF
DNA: TGTGCCAGCAGCCAGAGCGGGGAGAATTCACCCCTCCACTTT

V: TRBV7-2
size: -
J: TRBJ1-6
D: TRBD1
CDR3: CASSGQSSYNSPLHF
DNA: TGTGCCAGCTCGGGACAGAGCTCCTATAATTCACCCCTCCACTTT

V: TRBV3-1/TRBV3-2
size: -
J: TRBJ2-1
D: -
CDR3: CASSLSGLLSYNEQFF
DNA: TGTGCCAGCAGCCTAAGCGGTCTGTTGTCCTACAATGAGCAGTTCTTC

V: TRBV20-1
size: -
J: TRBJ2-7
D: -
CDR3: CSAETYEQYF
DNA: TGCAGTGCTGAGACCTACGAGCAGTACTTC

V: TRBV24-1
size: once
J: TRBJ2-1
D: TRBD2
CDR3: CATSGGLAVDEQFF
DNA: TGTGCCACCAGTGGGGGACTAGCTGTCGATGAGCAGTTCTTC

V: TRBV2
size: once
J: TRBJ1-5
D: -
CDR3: CASSASDQPQHF
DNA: TGTGCCAGCAGTGCCTCAGATCAGCCCCAGCATTTT

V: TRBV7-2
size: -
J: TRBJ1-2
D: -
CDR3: CASSATFGQYGYTF
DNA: TGTGCCAGCAGCGCTACTTTTGGACAGTATGGCTACACCTTC

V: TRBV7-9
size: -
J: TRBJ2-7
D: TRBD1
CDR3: CASNPGQGDEQYF
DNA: TGTGCCAGCAATCCGGGACAGGGGGACGAGCAGTACTTC

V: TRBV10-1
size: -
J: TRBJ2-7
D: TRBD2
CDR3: CASSDDGTSGNVQYF
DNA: TGCGCCAGCAGTGATGATGGGACTAGCGGGAATGTGCAGTACTTC

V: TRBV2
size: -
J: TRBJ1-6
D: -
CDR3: CASPVRQEDNSPLHF
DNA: TGTGCCAGCCCTGTTCGCCAGGAAGATAATTCACCCCTCCACTTT

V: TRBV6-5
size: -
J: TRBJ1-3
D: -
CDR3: CASSRYYSGNTIYF
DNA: TGTGCCAGCAGCCGGTATTACTCTGGAAACACCATATATTTT

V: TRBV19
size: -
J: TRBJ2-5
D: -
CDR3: CASSAPGFPETQYF
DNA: TGTGCCAGTAGTGCCCCGGGATTTCCAGAGACCCAGTACTTC

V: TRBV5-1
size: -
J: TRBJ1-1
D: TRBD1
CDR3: CASSPGGYTEAFF
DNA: TGCGCCAGCAGCCCAGGGGGCTACACTGAAGCTTTCTTT

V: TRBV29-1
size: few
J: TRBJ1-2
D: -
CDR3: CSTTTWSNYGYTF
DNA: TGCAGCACCACAACCTGGAGTAACTATGGCTACACCTTC

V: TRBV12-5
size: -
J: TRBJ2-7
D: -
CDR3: CASLGGSYEQYF
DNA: TGTGCTAGTCTAGGGGGAAGCTACGAGCAGTACTTC

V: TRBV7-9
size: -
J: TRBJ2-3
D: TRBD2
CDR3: CATAGVTDTQYF
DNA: TGTGCCACAGCGGGGGTAACAGATACGCAGTATTTT

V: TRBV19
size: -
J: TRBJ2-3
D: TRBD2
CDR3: CASSYGGGSSTDTQYF
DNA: TGTGCCAGTAGTTACGGCGGGGGATCTAGCACAGATACGCAGTATTTT

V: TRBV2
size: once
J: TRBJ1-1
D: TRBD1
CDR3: CARGDRATTEAFF
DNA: TGTGCCAGGGGGGACAGGGCGACCACTGAAGCTTTCTTT

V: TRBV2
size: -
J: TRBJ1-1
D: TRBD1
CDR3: CASSEGNRGNTEAFF
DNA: TGTGCCAGCAGTGAGGGGAACAGGGGGAACACTGAAGCTTTCTTT

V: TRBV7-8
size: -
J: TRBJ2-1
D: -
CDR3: CASSTLWGDHNEQFF
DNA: TGTGCCAGCAGCACCCTATGGGGGGACCACAATGAGCAGTTCTTC

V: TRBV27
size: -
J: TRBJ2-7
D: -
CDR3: CASRQSRDGYEQYF
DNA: TGTGCCAGCAGGCAAAGCAGGGATGGCTACGAGCAGTACTTC

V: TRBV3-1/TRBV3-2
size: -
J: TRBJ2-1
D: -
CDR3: CASSQDTAWSSYNEQFF
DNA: TGTGCCAGCAGCCAAGATACGGCTTGGAGCTCCTACAATGAGCAGTTCTTC

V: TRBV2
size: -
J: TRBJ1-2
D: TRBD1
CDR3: CASSETGGYGYTF
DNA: TGTGCCAGCAGTGAAACAGGGGGCTATGGCTACACCTTC

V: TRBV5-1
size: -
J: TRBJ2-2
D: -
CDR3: CASSLAARVGTGELFF
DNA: TGCGCCAGCAGCTTGGCCGCCCGAGTCGGCACCGGGGAGCTGTTTTTT

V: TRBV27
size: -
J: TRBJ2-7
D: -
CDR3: CASSYLPGAGSYEQYF
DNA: TGTGCCAGCAGTTACCTCCCAGGGGCTGGATCCTACGAGCAGTACTTC

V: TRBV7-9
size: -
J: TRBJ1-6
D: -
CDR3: CASRLGRGNSPLHF
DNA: TGTGCCAGCAGATTAGGACGGGGTAATTCACCCCTCCACTTT

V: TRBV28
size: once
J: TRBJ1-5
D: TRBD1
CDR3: CASTTRTGGNQPQHF
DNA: TGTGCCAGCACAACTAGGACAGGGGGTAATCAGCCCCAGCATTTT